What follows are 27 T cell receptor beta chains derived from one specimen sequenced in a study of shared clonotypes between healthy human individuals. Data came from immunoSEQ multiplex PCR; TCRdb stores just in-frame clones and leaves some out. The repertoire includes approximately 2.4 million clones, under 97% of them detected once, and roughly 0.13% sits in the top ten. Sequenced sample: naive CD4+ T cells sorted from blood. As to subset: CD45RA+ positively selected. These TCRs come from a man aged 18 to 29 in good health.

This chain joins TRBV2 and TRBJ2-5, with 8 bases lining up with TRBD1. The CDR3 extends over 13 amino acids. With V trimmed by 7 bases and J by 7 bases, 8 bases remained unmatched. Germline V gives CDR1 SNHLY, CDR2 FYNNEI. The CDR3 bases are TGTGCCAGCAATCAGGGGGCGGAGGGGACCCAGTACTTC. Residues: CASNQGAEGTQYF.

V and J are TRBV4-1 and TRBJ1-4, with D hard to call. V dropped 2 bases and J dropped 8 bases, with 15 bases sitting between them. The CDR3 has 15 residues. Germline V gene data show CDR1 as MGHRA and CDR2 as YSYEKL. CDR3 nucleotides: TGCGCCAGCAGCCAAATGGTCATTCAAAGGGAAAAACTGTTTTTT. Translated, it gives CASSQMVIQREKLFF.

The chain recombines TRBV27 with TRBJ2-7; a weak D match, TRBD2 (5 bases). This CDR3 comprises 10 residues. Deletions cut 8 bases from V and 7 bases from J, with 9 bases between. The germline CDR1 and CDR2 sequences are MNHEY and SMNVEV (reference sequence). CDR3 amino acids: CASRSGEQYF. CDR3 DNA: TGTGCCAGCCGGTCGGGGGAGCAGTACTTC.

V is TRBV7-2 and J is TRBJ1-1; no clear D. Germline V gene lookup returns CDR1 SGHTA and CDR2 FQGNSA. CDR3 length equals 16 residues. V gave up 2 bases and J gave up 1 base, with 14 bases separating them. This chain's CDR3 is CASSLFKFLENTEAFF. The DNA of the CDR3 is TGTGCCAGCAGCTTATTTAAGTTCTTGGAGAACACTGAAGCTTTCTTT.

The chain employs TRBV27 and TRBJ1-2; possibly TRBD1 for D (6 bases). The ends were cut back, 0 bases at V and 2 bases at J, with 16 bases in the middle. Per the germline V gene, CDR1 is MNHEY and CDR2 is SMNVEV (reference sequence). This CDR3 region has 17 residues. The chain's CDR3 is CASSLSKIGGANYGYTF. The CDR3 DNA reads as TGTGCCAGCAGTTTATCGAAGATCGGGGGCGCGAACTATGGCTACACCTTC.

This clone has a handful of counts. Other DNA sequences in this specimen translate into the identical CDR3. CDR3 amino acids: CAISEGGDTQYF. Here the CDR3 DNA reads TGTGCCATCAGTGAAGGGGGAGATACGCAGTATTTT. This chain uses TRBV10-3 with TRBJ2-3; a possible D gene is TRBD1 (6 bases). Germline CDR1 reads ENHRY; CDR2 reads SYGVKD. V was trimmed by 3 bases and J by 5 bases, leaving 6 bases between them. CDR3 length: 12 amino acids.

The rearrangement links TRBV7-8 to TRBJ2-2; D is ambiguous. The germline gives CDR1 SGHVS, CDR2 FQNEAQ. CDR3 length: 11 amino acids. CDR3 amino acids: CVKRNTGELFF. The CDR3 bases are TGTGTTAAGAGAAACACCGGGGAGCTGTTTTTT.

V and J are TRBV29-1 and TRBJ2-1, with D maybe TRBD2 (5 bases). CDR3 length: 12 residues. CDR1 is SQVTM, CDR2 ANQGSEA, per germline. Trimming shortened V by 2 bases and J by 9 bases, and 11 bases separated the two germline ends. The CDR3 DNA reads TGCAGCGTTGAAACTAACCGGGGTGAGCAGTTCTTC. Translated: CSVETNRGEQFF.

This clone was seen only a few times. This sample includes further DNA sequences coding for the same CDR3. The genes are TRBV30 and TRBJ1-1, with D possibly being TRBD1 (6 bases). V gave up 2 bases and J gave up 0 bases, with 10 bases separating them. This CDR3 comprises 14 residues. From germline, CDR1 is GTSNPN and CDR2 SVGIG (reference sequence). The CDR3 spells CAWSRGTLNTEAFF. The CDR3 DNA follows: TGTGCCTGGAGTCGAGGGACACTGAACACTGAAGCTTTCTTT.

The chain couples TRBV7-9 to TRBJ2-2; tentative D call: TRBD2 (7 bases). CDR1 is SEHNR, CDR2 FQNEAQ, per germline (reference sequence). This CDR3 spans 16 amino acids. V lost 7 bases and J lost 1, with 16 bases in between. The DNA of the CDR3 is TGTGCCAGCACTAACCGGGGGGCGTTGAACACCGGGGAGCTGTTTTTT. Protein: CASTNRGALNTGELFF.

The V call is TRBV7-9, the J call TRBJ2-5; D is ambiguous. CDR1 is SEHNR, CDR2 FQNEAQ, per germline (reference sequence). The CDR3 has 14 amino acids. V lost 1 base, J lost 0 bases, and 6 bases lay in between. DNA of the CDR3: TGTGCCAGCAGCTTAGGCGGTAACCAAGAGACCCAGTACTTC. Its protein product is CASSLGGNQETQYF.

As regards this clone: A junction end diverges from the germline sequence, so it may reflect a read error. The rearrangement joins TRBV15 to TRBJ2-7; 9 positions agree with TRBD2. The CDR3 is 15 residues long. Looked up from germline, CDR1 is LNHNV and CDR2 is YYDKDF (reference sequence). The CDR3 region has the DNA TGTGCCACCAGAAGAGAGCGGGGGGACTCCTACGAGCAGTACTTC. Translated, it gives CATRRERGDSYEQYF.

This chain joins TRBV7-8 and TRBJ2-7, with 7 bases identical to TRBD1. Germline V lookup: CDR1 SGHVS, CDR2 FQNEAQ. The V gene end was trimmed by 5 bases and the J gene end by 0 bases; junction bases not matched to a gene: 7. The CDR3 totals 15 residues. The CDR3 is CASSGQEIHSYEQYF. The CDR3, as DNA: TGTGCCAGCAGCGGACAGGAAATACACTCCTACGAGCAGTACTTC.

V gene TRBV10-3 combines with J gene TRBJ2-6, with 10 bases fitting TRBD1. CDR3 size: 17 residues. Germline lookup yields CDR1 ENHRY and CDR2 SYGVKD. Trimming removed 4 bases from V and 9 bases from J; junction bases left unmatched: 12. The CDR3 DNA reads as TGTGCCATCAGTGCGACAGGGGGCCCCGTAGGTCGCAACGTCCTGACTTTC. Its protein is CAISATGGPVGRNVLTF.

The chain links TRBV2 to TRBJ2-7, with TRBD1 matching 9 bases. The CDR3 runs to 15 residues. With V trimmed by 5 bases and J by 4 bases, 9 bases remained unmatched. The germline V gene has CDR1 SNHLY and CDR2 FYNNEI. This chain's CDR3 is CASSQSGTGTYEQYF. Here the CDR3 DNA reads TGTGCCAGCAGTCAGAGCGGGACAGGGACATACGAGCAGTACTTC.

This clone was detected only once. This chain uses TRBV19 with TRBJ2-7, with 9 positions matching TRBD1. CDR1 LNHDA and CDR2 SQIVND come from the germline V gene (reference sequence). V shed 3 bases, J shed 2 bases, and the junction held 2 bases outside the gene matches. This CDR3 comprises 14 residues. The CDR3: CASSMGTGTYEQYF. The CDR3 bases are TGTGCCAGTAGTATGGGGACAGGGACCTACGAGCAGTACTTC.

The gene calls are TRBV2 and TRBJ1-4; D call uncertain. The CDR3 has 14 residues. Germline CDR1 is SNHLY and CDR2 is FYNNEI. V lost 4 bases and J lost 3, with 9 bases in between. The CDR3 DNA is TGTGCCAGCAGTGCCCGCTGGGCTAATGAAAAACTGTTTTTT. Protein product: CASSARWANEKLFF.

CDR3 sequence reads: CASRRDLTSTDTQYF. In DNA, the CDR3 is TGTGCCAGCAGGCGGGACTTGACTAGCACAGATACGCAGTATTTT. The rearrangement links TRBV7-2 to TRBJ2-3, with D possibly being TRBD2 (6 bases). Trimming shortened V by 6 bases and J by 0 bases, and 13 bases separated the two germline ends. The germline CDR1 and CDR2 sequences are SGHTA and FQGNSA. This CDR3 has 15 amino acids.

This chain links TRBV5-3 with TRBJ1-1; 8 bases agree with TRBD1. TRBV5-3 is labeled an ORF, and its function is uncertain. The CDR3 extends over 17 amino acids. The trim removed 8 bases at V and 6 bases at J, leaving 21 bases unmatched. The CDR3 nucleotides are TGTGCCAGGCCCCCCTTTGGAGTCCAGGGGGCTGAGGCTGAAGCTTTCTTT. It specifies CARPPFGVQGAEAEAFF.

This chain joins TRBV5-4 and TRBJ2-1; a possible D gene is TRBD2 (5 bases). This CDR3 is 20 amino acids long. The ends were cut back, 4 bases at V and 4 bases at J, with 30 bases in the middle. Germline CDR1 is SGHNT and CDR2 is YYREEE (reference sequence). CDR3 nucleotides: TGTGCCAGCAGCCCGGGCCGGGATGAAGCGGTGAGAGGGTTTTACAATGAGCAGTTCTTC. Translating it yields CASSPGRDEAVRGFYNEQFF.

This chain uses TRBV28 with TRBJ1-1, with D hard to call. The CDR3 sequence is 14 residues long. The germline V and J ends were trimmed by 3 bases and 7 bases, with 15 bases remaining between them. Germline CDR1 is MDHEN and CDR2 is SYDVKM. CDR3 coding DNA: TGTGCCAGCAGTTTTGGGGAGGGAAGGGATGAAGCTTTCTTT. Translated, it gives CASSFGEGRDEAFF. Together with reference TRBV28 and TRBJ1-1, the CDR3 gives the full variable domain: DVKVTQSSRYLVKRTGEKVFLECVQDMDHENMFWYRQDPGLGLRLIYFSYDVKMKEKGDIPEGYSVSREKKERFSLILESASTNQTSMYLCASSFGEGRDEAFFGQGTRLTVV.

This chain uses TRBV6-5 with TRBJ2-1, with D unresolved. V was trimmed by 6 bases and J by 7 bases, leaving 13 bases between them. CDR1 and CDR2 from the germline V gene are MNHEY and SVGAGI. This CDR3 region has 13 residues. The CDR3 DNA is TGTGCCAGCAGGTCTAGTCTTGGGAATGAGCAGTTCTTC. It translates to CASRSSLGNEQFF.

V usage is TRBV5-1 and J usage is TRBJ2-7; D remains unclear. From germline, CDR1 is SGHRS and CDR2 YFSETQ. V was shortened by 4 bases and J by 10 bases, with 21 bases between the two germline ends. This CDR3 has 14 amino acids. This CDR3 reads CASSPPDTSSFQYF. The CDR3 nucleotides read TGCGCCAGCAGCCCCCCCGACACAAGCAGTTTCCAGTACTTC.

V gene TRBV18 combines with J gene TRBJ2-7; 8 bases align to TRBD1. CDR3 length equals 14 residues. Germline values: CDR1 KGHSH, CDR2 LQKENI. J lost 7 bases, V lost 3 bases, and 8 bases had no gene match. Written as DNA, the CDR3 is TGTGCCAGCTCACCTCAGGGGGCGGGTACGGAGCAGTACTTC. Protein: CASSPQGAGTEQYF.

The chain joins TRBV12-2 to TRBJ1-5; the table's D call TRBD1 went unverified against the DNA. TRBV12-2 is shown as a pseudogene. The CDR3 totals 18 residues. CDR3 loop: CASRLAQSVTGSNQPQHF. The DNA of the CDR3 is TGTGCAAGTCGCTTAGCCCAATCTGTGACAGGGAGCAATCAGCCCCAGCATTTT.

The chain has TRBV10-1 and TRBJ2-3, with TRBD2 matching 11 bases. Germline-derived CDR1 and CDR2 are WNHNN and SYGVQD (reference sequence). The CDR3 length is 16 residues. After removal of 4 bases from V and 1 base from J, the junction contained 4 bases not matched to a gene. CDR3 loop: CASSVSSGGRTDTQYF. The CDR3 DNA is TGCGCCAGCAGTGTCTCTAGCGGGGGGCGCACAGATACGCAGTATTTT.

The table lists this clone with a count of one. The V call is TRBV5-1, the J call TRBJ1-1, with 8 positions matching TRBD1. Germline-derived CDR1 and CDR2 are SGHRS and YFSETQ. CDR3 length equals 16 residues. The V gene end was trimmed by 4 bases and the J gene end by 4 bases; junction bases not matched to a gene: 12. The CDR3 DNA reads TGCGCCAGCAGCCCCGGAACGGACAGGGCTGGCACTGAAGCTTTCTTT. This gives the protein CASSPGTDRAGTEAFF.